This record covers a single T cell receptor beta chain. Antigen: not known. This record belongs to a study of Graves' ophthalmopathy and Graves' hyperthyroidism. Amplification targeted the TCR beta CDR3 regions, with RNA transcripts as the source material. RT-PCR with HTBI primers came first, then second-round multiplex PCR. Using its own MiXCR run on the multiplex PCR reads, TCRdb lists one record per CDR3 protein. In the table there are over a million distinct CDR3 sequences, about 40% of which are singletons. Study-level results: Also, most clonotypes expanded in the thyroid above 0.001 frequency appeared in blood.

Germline loops: CDR1 MNHNS, CDR2 SASEGT. V shed 5 bases and J shed 1 base, with 12 bases lying between them. This CDR3 region has 15 residues. The V gene is TRBV6-1, the J gene TRBJ1-5, with TRBD1 as a possible D gene (6 bases). The specimen was peripheral blood or thyroid tissue (not recorded which). The receptor was derived from an adult man with Graves' hyperthyroidism. The DNA for the CDR3 is TGTGCCAGCAGTAGCTACAGGGCGAGCAATCAGCCCCAGCATTTT. Encoded protein: CASSSYRASNQPQHF.